Below are 16 T cell receptor beta chains sequenced from a single sample in a study of cytomegalovirus exposure and HLA in healthy donors. Some clones are missing from TCRdb's copy, which holds only in-frame ones; the method was immunoSEQ multiplex PCR. There are about 130,000 clones in the sample; roughly 89% occur only once, and more than 0.95% lies in the top ten. Sequenced material: PBMCs. These receptors all stem from a woman in her late teens or twenties in good health and CMV-seronegative.

This clone has only one observation. V usage is TRBV25-1 and J usage is TRBJ1-2; possible D gene TRBD1, 5 bases. The CDR3 runs 15 residues. Trimming cost V 1 base and J 4 bases, with 13 bases left between them. Per the germline V gene, CDR1 is MGHDK and CDR2 is SYGVNS. CDR3 protein: CASSESGFSGYGYTF. CDR3 DNA sequence: TGTGCCAGCAGTGAATCAGGGTTCTCCGGCTATGGCTACACCTTC.

The rearrangement links TRBV9 to TRBJ2-7, with TRBD2 matching 10 bases. The CDR3 runs 16 residues. Germline lookup yields CDR1 SGDLS and CDR2 YYNGEE. Trimming took 0 bases from V and 7 from J; bases not matched to a gene: 10. DNA of the CDR3: TGTGCCAGCAGCGTAGGCATAGCGGGGGGCCTTGGGGAGCAGTACTTC. It is translated as CASSVGIAGGLGEQYF.

This clone came up once. V usage is TRBV7-8 and J usage is TRBJ1-6; unclear D gene. Per the germline V gene, CDR1 is SGHVS and CDR2 is FQNEAQ. The CDR3 has 13 amino acids. V shed 1 base and J shed 13 bases, with 11 bases lying between them. CDR3: CASSLDLSEPLHF. The CDR3 nucleotides read TGTGCCAGCAGCTTAGACCTATCTGAGCCCCTCCACTTT.

This rearrangement joins TRBV7-9 to TRBJ2-3; 16 nucleotides match TRBD2. V shed 8 bases and J 5 bases; nucleotides not matched to a gene: 13. Germline-derived CDR1 and CDR2 are SEHNR and FQNEAQ (reference sequence). CDR3 length equals 18 residues. The CDR3 nucleotides are TGTGCCAGCTCCATAGGCGGCGGGACTAGCGGGGGGGGAGATACGCAGTATTTT. Translation: CASSIGGGTSGGGDTQYF.

The V and J genes are TRBV19 and TRBJ2-7; the match to TRBD1 covers 9 bases. V dropped 0 bases and J dropped 3; count of bases not matched to a gene: 9. Germline V CDR1 and CDR2: LNHDA, SQIVND (reference sequence). The CDR3 extends over 17 amino acids. As DNA, the CDR3 is TGTGCCAGTAGTATAGATGTATCCGGGACAGGGTACTACGAGCAGTACTTC. Protein sequence: CASSIDVSGTGYYEQYF.

This chain joins TRBV5-6 and TRBJ2-1; D not certain. The CDR3 length is 14 residues. With 5 bases removed from V and 6 bases from J, the gap between germline ends came to 15 bases. Germline assignment: CDR1 SGHDT and CDR2 YYEEEE. The chain's CDR3 is CASRLRYIPNEQFF. The CDR3 bases are TGTGCCAGCAGACTGCGTTATATTCCCAATGAGCAGTTCTTC.

The chain uses TRBV9 and TRBJ2-7, with D possibly TRBD2 on 6 matching bases. CDR3 size: 16 residues. V lost 3 bases, J lost 2 bases, and 18 bases lay in between. The germline V gene encodes CDR1 SGDLS and CDR2 YYNGEE. CDR3 in amino acids: CASSGRDGAPPYEQYF. In DNA form, the CDR3 reads TGTGCCAGCAGCGGGAGGGACGGGGCCCCCCCCTACGAGCAGTACTTC.

This clone was seen a few times. The chain links TRBV6-5 to TRBJ1-5; D gene uncertain. CDR3 length equals 13 residues. Trimming pared 5 bases from V and 8 bases from J, leaving 13 bases between. Germline V gene lookup returns CDR1 MNHEY and CDR2 SVGAGI. CDR3 region: CASSEGGQEPQHF. CDR3 DNA: TGTGCCAGCAGTGAAGGTGGGCAAGAGCCCCAGCATTTT.

This sequence joins TRBV6-1 and TRBJ2-1; tentatively, D is TRBD2 (5 bases). V was trimmed by 7 bases and J by 5 bases, leaving 15 bases between them. Germline CDR1 reads MNHNS; CDR2 reads SASEGT. This CDR3 is 14 amino acids long. The CDR3 loop is CASNSGLQDNEQFF. DNA for the CDR3: TGTGCCAGCAATTCAGGACTTCAGGACAATGAGCAGTTCTTC.

This clone was seen only once. J is TRBJ1-2 and V is TRBV18; possibly TRBD1 for D (6 bases). Trimming pared 3 bases from V and 4 bases from J, leaving 15 bases between. This CDR3 is built from 15 residues. Per germline, CDR1 KGHSH and CDR2 LQKENI. The CDR3 is CASSPRTVHFYGYTF. The CDR3 region has the DNA TGTGCCAGCTCACCCCGGACAGTCCATTTCTATGGCTACACCTTC.

This chain joins TRBV5-1 and TRBJ2-7; D remains ambiguous. Trimming shortened V by 0 bases and J by 5 bases, and 9 bases separated the two germline ends. The CDR3 sequence is 13 residues long. CDR1 and CDR2 (germline): SGHRS, YFSETQ. CDR3 in amino acids: CASSLGQSNEQYF. The CDR3 nucleotides read TGCGCCAGCAGCTTGGGTCAGTCAAACGAGCAGTACTTC. Full variable domain (outside the CDR3, taken from reference TRBV5-1 and TRBJ2-7): KAGVTQTPRYLIKTRGQQVTLSCSPISGHRSVSWYQQTPGQGLQFLFEYFSETQRNKGNFPGRFSGRQFSNSRSEMNVSTLELGDSALYLCASSLGQSNEQYFGPGTRLTVT.

The gene calls are TRBV6-5 and TRBJ2-1; 8 bases line up with TRBD2. Germline V gene lookup returns CDR1 MNHEY and CDR2 SVGAGI. This CDR3 comprises 14 residues. V dropped 8 bases and J dropped 2; count of bases not matched to a gene: 5. CDR3 amino acids: CASREGGAYNEQFF. Written as DNA, the CDR3 is TGTGCCAGCCGGGAGGGAGGGGCCTACAATGAGCAGTTCTTC.

The chain combines TRBV5-1 with TRBJ2-3; D not resolved. The V end lost 2 bases, the J end lost 0 bases, and 7 bases lay between the germline ends. CDR1 is SGHRS and CDR2 is YFSETQ in the germline V gene. The CDR3 is 14 amino acids. The CDR3 here is CASSLRLSTDTQYF. CDR3 sequence (DNA): TGCGCCAGCAGCTTACGACTGAGCACAGATACGCAGTATTTT.

This chain connects TRBV5-1 to TRBJ2-7; tentative D call: TRBD2 (6 bases). V lost 2 bases, J lost 0 bases, and 12 bases lay in between. Germline loops: CDR1 SGHRS, CDR2 YFSETQ. This CDR3 is 15 amino acids long. The CDR3 spells CASSFGAGSSYEQYF. Written as DNA, the CDR3 is TGCGCCAGCAGCTTTGGGGCGGGGAGCTCCTACGAGCAGTACTTC.

This chain's CDR3 is CASRQGPSGTEAFF. The CDR3 bases are TGCGCCAGCAGGCAGGGGCCGTCGGGTACTGAAGCTTTCTTT. V and J are TRBV5-1 and TRBJ1-1, with D possibly TRBD1 on 6 matching bases. CDR3 length equals 14 residues. V was clipped by 5 bases and J by 5 bases, with 16 bases between them. The germline V gene has CDR1 SGHRS and CDR2 YFSETQ.

This sequence joins TRBV10-2 and TRBJ1-2; TRBD1 might be the D (5 bases). V lost 4 bases, J lost 4 bases, and 7 bases lay in between. Germline CDR1 is WSHSY and CDR2 is SAAADI. This CDR3 has 12 amino acids. The CDR3 DNA reads TGCGCCAGCAGTGTACAGGCCTATGGCTACACCTTC. It codes for CASSVQAYGYTF.